This TCR beta chain came from a study of T-cell reconstitution after alpha-beta-depleted transplantation in children. Using unique molecular identifiers, the investigators prepared the TCRbeta library. TCRdb fed the PCR reads into MiXCR, producing one record per CDR3 protein. This table holds 490,000 or so distinct CDR3 sequences, about 10% found once. V dropped 2 bases and J dropped 7; count of bases not matched to a gene: 10. Germline V gene lookup returns CDR1 SGHRS and CDR2 YFSETQ. This CDR3 region has 18 residues. Study-wide results and caveats: Elevated TCRbeta diversity at day 60 was traced, in some patients, to surviving recipient T cells and thymic progenitors. The origin of alpha-beta T cells about two months after transplant was reportedly several hundred expanded graft clones. Once a year had passed after transplant, T-cell counts and diversity came mostly from newly produced T cells.

A word on this clonotype: As yet, its antigen is unknown.

J is TRBJ2-1 and V is TRBV5-1; 15 bases are a match to TRBD2. The receptor was derived from a child aged 2 to 10 with inherited bone marrow failure, due to receive a stem cell transplant. The starting material was PBMCs, obtained before TCRalphabeta/CD19-depleted stem cell transplant. The CDR3 here is CASSLSGLAGGPGNEQFF. Written as DNA, the CDR3 is TGCGCCAGCAGCTTATCCGGACTAGCGGGAGGGCCGGGGAATGAGCAGTTCTTC.